Following are 3 T cell receptor beta chains from one sample sequenced in a study of shared clonotypes between healthy human individuals. TCRdb's copy holds only in-frame clones and misses some; the assay was immunoSEQ multiplex PCR. The sample contains fewer than 600,000 clones, 70% to 80% of which appear only once. The source material was PBMCs. Receptors were obtained from a woman aged 40-49 years in good health. Some clones in this sample may be carry-over from other donors' samples.

Comment on this clone: In the same sample, other DNA sequences code for this CDR3. The V and J genes are TRBV7-3 and TRBJ2-1, with 10 nucleotides matching TRBD2. The CDR3 contains 15 residues. The V gene's germline CDR1 is SGHTA and CDR2 FQGTGA. Unmatched junction bases numbered 2, after V lost 3 bases and J lost 3 bases. CDR3 DNA: TGTGCCAGCAGCTTGCTAGCGGGAGACTACAATGAGCAGTTCTTC. Its translation is CASSLLAGDYNEQFF.

As DNA, the CDR3 is TGTGCCAGCAGCCCGAGGACCCACGGGAATGAAAAACTGTTTTTT. This codes for CASSPRTHGNEKLFF. The chain carries TRBV27 and TRBJ1-4; no clear D. The V gene lost 6 bases and the J gene lost 5 bases, with 16 bases spanning the gap. The CDR3 is made up of 15 amino acids. The germline V gene encodes CDR1 MNHEY and CDR2 SMNVEV (reference sequence).

The chain joins TRBV4-3 to TRBJ2-4; no clear D gene. From germline, CDR1 is LGHNA and CDR2 YSLEER. Trimming removed 4 bases at V and 7 bases at J, with 8 bases between. The CDR3 loop spans 12 amino acids. CDR3 loop: CASSLGPNIQYF. The CDR3 nucleotides are TGCGCCAGCAGCCTAGGGCCCAACATTCAGTACTTC.